This TCR beta chain was documented in a study of blood T cell repertoires in COVID-19. Overall study: From T cells, B-cell-depleted T cells, or PBMCs came the material, which was cDNA or gDNA.

Only in-frame clones appear in the TCRdb table, and some are missing; sequencing was by immunoSEQ multiplex PCR. This table holds about 200,000 clones, more than 65% found once. Germline V CDR1 and CDR2: KGHSH, LQKENI. The CDR3 has 16 residues. Trimming at V came to 6 bases and at J to 8 bases, leaving 11 bases not matched to a gene. The sequence came from a man aged 50 to 59 with active or convalescent COVID-19. The chain has TRBV18 and TRBJ1-6; 9 bases map to TRBD1. The sample was peripheral blood. CDR3 in amino acids: CASSSLSRDRDSPLHF. The CDR3 DNA is TGTGCCAGCTCGTCCCTTAGCCGGGACAGGGATTCACCCCTCCACTTT.